These T cell receptor beta chains were read from a single sample in a study of T cells in Graves' hyperthyroidism and ophthalmopathy. TCRdb reprocessed the multiplex PCR reads with MiXCR, giving one entry per CDR3 protein. The data hold 190,000 or so distinct CDR3 sequences, with around 16% observed a single time. The sample was blood. Every receptor here comes from a man aged 35-49 years with Graves' hyperthyroidism. Each CDR3 is given with its conserved first and last residue. D genes are given only for firm matches. A clone size is listed for some rows: how often the clone was seen (once, few, many), or a class if it is expanded.

J gene,D gene,V gene,clone size,CDR3 protein,CDR3 DNA
TRBJ2-1,TRBD1,TRBV28,NA,CASSLFRGTGGKQSSYNEQFF,TGTGCCAGCAGTTTATTTAGGGGGACAGGGGGCAAGCAGAGCTCCTACAATGAGCAGTTCTTC
TRBJ1-5,NA,TRBV28,many,CASSLMGVPQHF,TGTGCCAGCAGTTTAATGGGGGTACCCCAGCATTTT
TRBJ2-7,TRBD1,TRBV2,NA,CASSTTGGGYEQYF,TGTGCCAGCAGTACAACAGGGGGCGGCTACGAGCAGTACTTC
TRBJ2-1,NA,TRBV5-1,few,CASRYTNEQFF,TGCGCCAGCAGGTACACCAATGAGCAGTTCTTC
TRBJ2-7,TRBD2,TRBV28,many,CASSSGLAGGFYEQYF,TGTGCCAGCAGTTCGGGACTAGCGGGGGGTTTCTACGAGCAGTACTTC
TRBJ2-7,NA,TRBV11-2,few,CASSLVVGGEQYF,TGTGCCAGCAGCTTAGTTGTGGGAGGCGAGCAGTACTTC
TRBJ2-1,NA,TRBV19,NA,CASSINRASYNEQFF,TGTGCCAGTAGTATCAACAGGGCCTCCTACAATGAGCAGTTCTTC
TRBJ1-1,NA,TRBV7-2,many,CASSPTVTEAFF,TGTGCCAGCAGCCCGACTGTAACTGAAGCTTTCTTT
TRBJ2-2,TRBD1,TRBV7-9,many,CASSLAEDRRLTNTGELFF,TGTGCCAGCAGCTTAGCGGAGGACAGGCGGCTAACGAACACCGGGGAGCTGTTTTTT
TRBJ2-5,TRBD1,TRBV15,NA,CATSIDREETQYF,TGTGCCACCAGCATAGACAGGGAAGAGACCCAGTACTTC
TRBJ1-2,NA,TRBV3-1,many,CASSQGLGLDLDTF,TGTGCCAGCAGCCAAGGTCTTGGATTGGACTTGGACACCTTC
TRBJ1-3,NA,TRBV6-1,NA,CASTPGHSGNTIYF,TGTGCCAGCACTCCGGGCCACTCCGGAAACACCATATATTTT
TRBJ1-1,NA,TRBV28,many,CASTPLQDETEAFF,TGTGCCAGCACCCCACTGCAGGACGAAACTGAAGCTTTCTTT
TRBJ2-1,NA,TRBV28,many,CASSLSGSSYNEQFF,TGTGCCAGCAGTTTGTCAGGTAGTTCCTACAATGAGCAGTTCTTC
TRBJ2-4,NA,TRBV7-2,many,CASSLGTTVNIQYF,TGTGCCAGCAGCTTAGGGACAACCGTAAACATTCAGTACTTC
TRBJ2-3,TRBD2,TRBV11-3,NA,CASSFRLAGERLPDTQYF,TGTGCCAGCAGCTTCAGGCTAGCGGGAGAGCGCCTTCCAGATACGCAGTATTTT
TRBJ1-4,NA,TRBV5-5,many,CASSYSGTATNEKLFF,TGTGCCAGCAGCTATTCCGGGACTGCAACTAATGAAAAACTGTTTTTT
TRBJ1-1,NA,TRBV7-9,many,CASSLGGFGEAFF,TGTGCCAGCAGCTTAGGCGGGTTTGGTGAAGCTTTCTTT
TRBJ1-5,NA,TRBV4-3,NA,CASSQARADNQPQHF,TGCGCCAGCAGCCAAGCGAGAGCCGACAATCAGCCCCAGCATTTT
TRBJ2-7,NA,TRBV12-3/TRBV12-4,many,CASSLVHGIPAGENPRSYEQYF,TGTGCCAGCAGTTTAGTGCATGGTATACCCGCTGGTGAAAACCCCCGTTCCTACGAGCAGTACTTC
TRBJ2-3,NA,TRBV5-1,many,CASSASGAGTDTQYF,TGCGCCAGCAGCGCATCAGGGGCGGGCACAGATACGCAGTATTTT
TRBJ2-3,NA,TRBV3-1,few,CASSYGLGPDTQYF,TGTGCCAGCAGTTACGGGCTCGGACCAGATACGCAGTATTTT
TRBJ1-1,NA,TRBV19,NA,CASSPIRTVTEAFF,TGTGCCAGTAGTCCCATTCGGACAGTCACTGAAGCTTTCTTT
TRBJ2-2,TRBD1,TRBV28,many,CASSPGTGVAGELFF,TGTGCCAGCAGTCCCGGGACAGGGGTCGCCGGGGAGCTGTTTTTT
TRBJ1-1,NA,TRBV7-8,NA,CASSPRRDTEAFF,TGTGCCAGCAGCCCTAGAAGGGACACTGAAGCTTTCTTT
TRBJ2-3,NA,TRBV7-9,many,CASSLDSGATTDTQYF,TGTGCCAGCAGCTTGGACAGTGGGGCCACCACAGATACGCAGTATTTT
TRBJ2-1,NA,TRBV3-1,many,CASSRLRGTYNEQFF,TGTGCCAGCAGCCGTCTCAGGGGAACCTACAATGAGCAGTTCTTC
TRBJ2-7,TRBD2,TRBV20-1,many,CSARGKRGAYEQYF,TGCAGTGCTAGAGGCAAGCGGGGGGCGTACGAGCAGTACTTC
TRBJ2-3,NA,TRBV12-3/TRBV12-4,many,CARSGAGLTPSHTQYF,TGTGCCAGGAGTGGGGCGGGATTGACCCCATCCCATACGCAGTATTTT
TRBJ1-5,NA,TRBV19,few,CASSTAWAQPQHF,TGTGCCAGTAGTACCGCATGGGCTCAGCCCCAGCATTTT
TRBJ2-1,NA,TRBV5-4,NA,CASSPTSSYNEQFF,TGTGCCAGCAGCCCGACAAGCTCCTACAATGAGCAGTTCTTC
TRBJ2-7,NA,TRBV2,many,CASMAGDAYEQYF,TGTGCCAGCATGGCAGGGGACGCCTACGAGCAGTACTTC
TRBJ2-5,NA,TRBV11-2,many,CASTGLERETQYF,TGTGCCAGCACTGGGCTAGAGAGAGAGACCCAGTACTTC
TRBJ2-1,NA,TRBV12-5,many,CASGLVEGAIDEQFF,TGTGCTAGTGGTTTGGTGGAGGGGGCTATCGATGAGCAGTTCTTC
TRBJ2-7,TRBD1,TRBV6-1,few,CASSALTGTYEQYF,TGTGCCAGCAGTGCCTTGACAGGGACCTACGAGCAGTACTTC
TRBJ2-1,TRBD1,TRBV27,many,CASSPRTGGVYEQFF,TGTGCCAGCAGTCCTCGGACAGGGGGCGTCTATGAGCAGTTCTTC
TRBJ2-7,NA,TRBV9,many,CASSPRPRRSYEQYF,TGTGCCAGCAGCCCCCGACCCAGGCGGTCCTACGAGCAGTACTTC
TRBJ2-7,TRBD1,TRBV2,many,CASKRDRTYEQYF,TGTGCCAGCAAGAGGGACAGGACCTACGAGCAGTACTTC
TRBJ1-4,TRBD1,TRBV6-1,NA,CASREYGTGKEKLFF,TGTGCCAGCAGGGAGTACGGGACAGGGAAGGAAAAACTGTTTTTT
TRBJ1-1,NA,TRBV10-3,many,CAISEVYTEAFF,TGTGCCATCAGTGAAGTATACACTGAAGCTTTCTTT
TRBJ1-1,TRBD1,TRBV4-3,many,CASSQGTGPTEAFF,TGCGCCAGCAGCCAAGGGACAGGGCCCACTGAAGCTTTCTTT
TRBJ2-3,TRBD2,TRBV15,many,CATSREIVAGSGTDTQYF,TGTGCCACCAGCAGAGAGATTGTAGCGGGGAGTGGCACAGATACGCAGTATTTT
TRBJ1-5,NA,TRBV12-3/TRBV12-4,many,CASSETGFQPQHF,TGTGCCAGCAGTGAGACGGGGTTTCAGCCCCAGCATTTT
TRBJ2-3,TRBD1,TRBV28,many,CASSPPGQGGDTQYF,TGTGCCAGCAGTCCTCCGGGACAGGGAGGGGACACGCAGTATTTT
TRBJ2-5,TRBD2,TRBV5-1,many,CASSLVSREEETQYF,TGCGCCAGCAGCTTGGTTTCGCGGGAGGAGGAGACCCAGTACTTC
TRBJ1-2,NA,TRBV6-5,few,CASSYSRRAPNYGYTF,TGTGCCAGCAGTTACTCGAGGAGGGCCCCTAACTATGGCTACACCTTC
TRBJ2-5,NA,TRBV2,many,CASSGTAQETQYF,TGTGCCAGCAGTGGGACAGCTCAAGAGACCCAGTACTTC
TRBJ2-5,TRBD1,TRBV6-1,NA,CASRDRAGETQYF,TGTGCCAGTCGGGACAGGGCTGGAGAGACCCAGTACTTC
TRBJ1-5,NA,TRBV28,NA,CASSLRGRGGDQPQHF,TGTGCCAGCAGTTTGAGAGGGAGGGGAGGGGATCAGCCCCAGCATTTT
TRBJ1-5,NA,TRBV6-1,many,CASSEVIRTARYSNQPQHF,TGTGCCAGCAGTGAAGTAATAAGGACGGCCCGGTATAGCAATCAGCCCCAGCATTTT
TRBJ2-7,NA,TRBV6-6,many,CASSYSVRVARPYEQYF,TGTGCCAGCAGTTACTCGGTTCGGGTCGCAAGGCCCTACGAGCAGTACTTC
TRBJ1-2,TRBD1,TRBV5-1,few,CASSFTGDGANYGYTF,TGCGCCAGCAGCTTTACAGGGGATGGGGCTAACTATGGCTACACCTTC
TRBJ2-5,TRBD1,TRBV20-1,NA,CSARGRGETQYF,TGCAGTGCTAGAGGCAGGGGGGAGACCCAGTACTTC
TRBJ2-7,TRBD1,TRBV16,many,CASSTTIDRDEQYF,TGTGCCAGCAGCACTACTATAGACAGGGATGAGCAGTACTTC
TRBJ1-2,NA,TRBV6-1,few,CASTQIEGYGYTF,TGTGCCAGCACCCAAATCGAAGGATATGGCTACACCTTC
TRBJ2-3,NA,TRBV24-1,many,CATSDIGRGKSTDTQYF,TGTGCCACCAGTGATATTGGGCGGGGTAAGAGCACAGATACGCAGTATTTT